This T cell receptor (beta chain) was profiled in a study of CD8+CD57+ T cells in acquired aplastic anemia. Study background: The mean DNA yield obtained from sorted CD4+ and CD8+ cells came to around 3 ug.

This clonotype was seen ten or more times. Its antigen is as yet unknown. Patients included in sequencing had previously demonstrated CD8+CD57+ cell expansion by flow cytometry. Among the patients, none had received any therapy at the time of blood sampling. Study results and limitations: Patients shared approximately 30 CD8+ CDR3 sequences with controls. CD8+ Simpson's diversity in patients was not significantly different from that in controls.

CDR3 and TCR beta VDJ profiling relied on a genomic DNA template. From the reads, TCRdb called clonotypes with MiXCR, one entry per CDR3 protein. The table records about 120,000 distinct CDR3 sequences, approximately 61% of them present only once. CDR3 length: 14 amino acids. Germline lookup yields CDR1 DFQATT and CDR2 SNEGSKA (reference sequence). V was pared by 0 bases and J by 5 bases, with 10 bases between. Sequencing was carried out using sorted CD4+, CD8+, or CD8+CD57+ T cells (not recorded which) from PBMCs. The source of this sequence is a human donor with aplastic anemia. The V gene is TRBV20-1, the J gene TRBJ1-4; D remains unclear. The CDR3 DNA is TGCAGTGCTAGAGATCAAACAGTAAATGAAAAACTGTTTTTT. This codes for CSARDQTVNEKLFF.